One and the same sample provided the 10 T cell receptor beta chains below, sequenced in a study of T cells after yellow fever vaccination. TCRdb itself ran the 5' RACE reads through MiXCR, one entry per CDR3 protein. The sample includes about 500,000 distinct CDR3 sequences, 17% of them seen just once. Sequenced here: PBMCs, sampled 5 to 6 days after the first yellow fever vaccination. Every receptor here comes from a man aged 18-30 years who received the YFV17D yellow fever vaccine.

The rearrangement joins TRBV12-5 to TRBJ2-7; D assignment may be TRBD1 or TRBD2 (6 bases each). The germline CDR1 and CDR2 sequences are LGHNT and FRNRAP. The CDR3 loop spans 10 amino acids. The CDR3, as DNA: TGTGGGGCAGGGGAGGACGAGCAGTACGTC. Translation gives CGAGEDEQYV.

This clonotype was counted ten times or more. The CDR3 reads CAWRRGGGTEAFF. In DNA, the CDR3 is TGTGCCTGGAGGCGGGGGGGTGGCACTGAAGCTTTCTTT. The chain employs TRBV30 and TRBJ1-1, with D perhaps TRBD1 (5 bases). V was trimmed by 3 bases and J by 4 bases, leaving 12 bases between them. CDR3 length equals 13 residues. Germline lookup yields CDR1 GTSNPN and CDR2 SVGIG (reference sequence).

This clonotype was counted only a few times. This rearrangement joins TRBV12-3 or TRBV12-4 to TRBJ2-5; TRBD2 agrees at 7 bases. The trim removed 5 bases at V and 2 bases at J, leaving 5 bases unmatched. The CDR3 is 14 amino acids. CDR3 DNA sequence: TGTGCCAGCAGTGTAACTAGCGCTCAAGAGACCCAGTACTTC. As protein: CASSVTSAQETQYF.

This clonotype appeared a few times. This sequence joins TRBV19 and TRBJ1-1; D may be TRBD1 (6 bases). Trimming removed 5 bases at V and 4 bases at J, with 17 bases between. CDR1 is LNHDA and CDR2 is SQIVND in the germline V gene (reference sequence). This CDR3 is 15 amino acids long. In DNA form, the CDR3 reads TGTGCCAGTAGTTCAGGGGTTGGTAGGATCACTGAAGCTTTCTTT. It specifies CASSSGVGRITEAFF.

This clonotype was seen a handful of times. V gene TRBV7-8 combines with J gene TRBJ2-5; tentative D call: TRBD2 (6 bases). Trimming left V 2 bases short and J 5 bases short, with 15 bases between. The CDR3 sequence is 15 residues long. Germline V gene lookup returns CDR1 SGHVS and CDR2 FQNEAQ. CDR3 DNA sequence: TGTGCCAGCAGCTTATGGCGGGGTCAAAGGGAGACCCAGTACTTC. Encoded protein: CASSLWRGQRETQYF.

There are a few counts of this clonotype. This sequence joins TRBV25-1 and TRBJ2-5; D possibly corresponds to TRBD1 (6 bases). Trimming took 4 bases from V and 5 from J, leaving 14 bases between them. CDR3 length equals 14 residues. The germline gives CDR1 MGHDK, CDR2 SYGVNS. CDR3 in DNA: TGTGCCAGCAGTGCCCCGGGACATCCGGAGACCCAGTACTTC. Translated, it gives CASSAPGHPETQYF.

There are a few counts of this clonotype. The CDR3 DNA reads as TGTGCCAGCAGTCAGCTCGGACTGATTAATGAGCAGTTCTTC. It specifies CASSQLGLINEQFF. The chain has TRBV12-3 or TRBV12-4 and TRBJ2-1; the D gene is possibly TRBD2 (5 bases). There are 14 residues in the CDR3. The V gene lost 5 bases and the J gene lost 7 bases, with 15 bases spanning the gap.

The gene calls are TRBV2 and TRBJ1-3, with a tentative D call TRBD1 (5 bases). CDR1 is SNHLY and CDR2 is FYNNEI in the germline V gene. The V end lost 9 bases, the J end lost 2 bases, and 11 bases lay between the germline ends. This CDR3 spans 13 amino acids. The CDR3 bases are TGTGCCAGTGACAGCCAACCTGGAAACACCATATATTTT. This codes for CASDSQPGNTIYF.

This clonotype appeared a few times. The chain couples TRBV6-5 to TRBJ2-5; weak D call: TRBD2 (6 bases). This CDR3 comprises 16 residues. Trimming cost V 0 bases and J 5 bases, with 16 bases left between them. Germline V CDR1 and CDR2: MNHEY, SVGAGI. The CDR3 sequence: CASSYSNARGRETQYF. The CDR3 DNA follows: TGTGCCAGCAGTTACTCCAATGCGCGGGGTAGGGAGACCCAGTACTTC.

The chain recombines TRBV4-3 with TRBJ2-1; D might be TRBD2 (5 bases). Trimming shortened V by 3 bases and J by 8 bases, and 14 bases separated the two germline ends. Germline V gene lookup returns CDR1 LGHNA and CDR2 YSLEER. The CDR3 sequence is 14 residues long. The CDR3 loop is CASSHWLEDDEQFF. Written as DNA, the CDR3 is TGCGCCAGCAGCCATTGGTTGGAGGATGATGAGCAGTTCTTC.